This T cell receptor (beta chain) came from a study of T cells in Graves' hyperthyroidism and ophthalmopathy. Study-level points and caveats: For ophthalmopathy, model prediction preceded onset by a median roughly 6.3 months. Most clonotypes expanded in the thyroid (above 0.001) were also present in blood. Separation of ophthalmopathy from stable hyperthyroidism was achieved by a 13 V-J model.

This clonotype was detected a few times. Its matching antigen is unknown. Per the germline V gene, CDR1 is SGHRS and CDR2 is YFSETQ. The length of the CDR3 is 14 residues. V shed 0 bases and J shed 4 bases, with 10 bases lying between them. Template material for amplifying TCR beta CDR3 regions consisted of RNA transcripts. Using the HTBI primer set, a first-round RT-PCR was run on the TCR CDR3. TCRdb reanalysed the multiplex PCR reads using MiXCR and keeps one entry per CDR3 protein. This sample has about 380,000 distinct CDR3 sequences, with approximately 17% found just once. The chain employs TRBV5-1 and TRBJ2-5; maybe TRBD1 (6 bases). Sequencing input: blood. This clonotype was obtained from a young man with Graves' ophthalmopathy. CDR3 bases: TGCGCCAGCAGCTTGGTACAGGGTCGAGAGACCCAGTACTTC. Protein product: CASSLVQGRETQYF.